Below are 15 T cell receptor beta chains sequenced from a single sample in a study of cytomegalovirus exposure and HLA in healthy donors. Primers for the PCR totalled 60 Vbeta and 13 Jbeta. Only in-frame clones appear in the TCRdb table, and some are missing; sequencing was by immunoSEQ multiplex PCR. This sample has about 180,000 clones, with 77% found just once. The sequenced sample consisted of PBMCs. These receptors were taken from a woman in her sixties in good health and CMV-seropositive.

J is TRBJ1-5 and V is TRBV19; D is perhaps TRBD1 (5 bases). The CDR3 is 15 amino acids. Germline CDR1 is LNHDA and CDR2 is SQIVND (reference sequence). Trimming removed 0 bases at V and 6 bases at J, with 12 bases between. The CDR3 nucleotides are TGTGCCAGTAGTATAGAGGGCGGGGGTTTTCAGCCCCAGCATTTT. Its protein product is CASSIEGGGFQPQHF.

The chain employs TRBV11-2 and TRBJ2-5; 10 bases are shared with TRBD2. Trimming took 0 bases from V and 4 from J; bases not matched to a gene: 11. This CDR3 has 18 residues. CDR1 is SGHAT and CDR2 is FQNNGV in the germline V gene. CDR3 bases: TGTGCCAGCAGCTTAGAGCTAGCGGGGGCCGTGGGCCGAGAGACCCAGTACTTC. Its translation: CASSLELAGAVGRETQYF.

The chain joins TRBV4-3 to TRBJ2-7, with D possibly being TRBD1 (6 bases). The CDR3 runs 13 residues. V lost 2 bases to trimming and J lost 6 bases, with 11 bases between them. The germline V gene encodes CDR1 LGHNA and CDR2 YSLEER. CDR3 sequence (DNA): TGCGCCAGCAGCCAAACAGGGATCGGCGAGCAGTACTTC. Residues: CASSQTGIGEQYF.

The CDR3 DNA reads as TGTGCCAGCAGTCGGGACAGTAACTATGGCTACACCTTC. Translated: CASSRDSNYGYTF. V and J are TRBV6-5 and TRBJ1-2; 7 positions match TRBD1. The CDR3 runs 13 residues. The V gene's germline CDR1 is MNHEY and CDR2 SVGAGI. Losses at the gene ends were 5 bases for V and 1 base for J; bases not matched to a gene: 1.

Regarding this clone: At one boundary the junction diverges from the germline segment, which might be a read error. The chain combines TRBV6-4 with TRBJ1-1; weak D call: TRBD1 (5 bases). Germline-derived CDR1 and CDR2 are MRHNA and SNTAGT. The CDR3 consists of 16 residues. CDR3 sequence (DNA): TGTGCCAGCAGCGACTCCAAGCCGCTAGGGGACACTGAAGCTTTCTTT. Its protein is CASSDSKPLGDTEAFF.

The rearrangement links TRBV30 to TRBJ2-3, with D perhaps TRBD2 (5 bases). Germline V CDR1 and CDR2: GTSNPN, SVGIG (reference sequence). This CDR3 is built from 16 residues. Trimming removed 1 base at V and 2 bases at J, with 16 bases between. CDR3 sequence: CAWSARRLASTDTQYF. The CDR3 region has the DNA TGTGCCTGGAGTGCCAGGAGGCTAGCCTCCACAGATACGCAGTATTTT.

The genes are TRBV5-1 and TRBJ2-2; TRBD1 matches at 7 bases. The CDR3 covers 16 residues. The V gene end was trimmed by 4 bases and the J gene end by 0 bases; junction bases not matched to a gene: 6. Germline V gene data show CDR1 as SGHRS and CDR2 as YFSETQ. The CDR3 DNA reads as TGCGCCAGCAGCCCGGCGACAGGGACGAACACCGGGGAGCTGTTTTTT. This gives the protein CASSPATGTNTGELFF.

The chain uses TRBV29-1 and TRBJ2-7; 8 bases fit TRBD1. The germline CDR1 and CDR2 sequences are SQVTM and ANQGSEA. The V gene end was trimmed by 4 bases and the J gene end by 2 bases; junction bases not matched to a gene: 4. The CDR3 extends over 13 amino acids. The DNA of the CDR3 is TGCAGCGTTGCCGAGACAGGGGCCTACGAGCAGTACTTC. Its protein is CSVAETGAYEQYF.

This chain uses TRBV2 with TRBJ1-5; 8 bases are a match to TRBD1. This CDR3 region has 15 residues. CDR1 is SNHLY and CDR2 is FYNNEI in the germline V gene. Unmatched junction bases numbered 6, after V lost 6 bases and J lost 2 bases. CDR3 sequence reads: CASRKETGGNQPQHF. CDR3 nucleotides: TGTGCCAGCAGAAAAGAGACAGGGGGCAATCAGCCCCAGCATTTT.

J is TRBJ2-7 and V is TRBV28; 10 nucleotides match TRBD1. J lost 3 bases, V lost 8 bases, and 1 base had no gene match. Germline-derived CDR1 and CDR2 are MDHEN and SYDVKM. CDR3 length: 12 residues. The CDR3 nucleotides read TGTGCCAGCCGGACAGGGGGCTACGAGCAGTACTTC. Its protein is CASRTGGYEQYF.

This rearrangement joins TRBV7-2 to TRBJ2-1, with TRBD1 matching over 9 bases. The junction had 7 bases not matched to a gene; V was cut back by 5 bases and J by 5 bases. The CDR3 covers 15 residues. Germline V lookup: CDR1 SGHTA, CDR2 FQGNSA. CDR3 sequence reads: CASSQTGTGHNEQFF. Here the CDR3 DNA reads TGTGCCAGCAGCCAGACCGGGACAGGGCACAATGAGCAGTTCTTC. Full variable domain (outside the CDR3, taken from reference TRBV7-2 and TRBJ2-1): GAGVSQSPSNKVTEKGKDVELRCDPISGHTALYWYRQSLGQGLEFLIYFQGNSAPDKSGLPSDRFSAERTGGSVSTLTIQRTQQEDSAVYLCASSQTGTGHNEQFFGPGTRLTVL.

This chain links TRBV29-1 with TRBJ2-5, with 7 bases identical to TRBD1. Germline loops: CDR1 SQVTM, CDR2 ANQGSEA. Trimming removed 3 bases from V and 4 bases from J; junction bases left unmatched: 2. This CDR3 comprises 12 residues. The CDR3 coding sequence is TGCAGCGTTGATAAGGGGGCAGAGACCCAGTACTTC. This encodes CSVDKGAETQYF.

This clone was seen only a few times. The chain joins TRBV10-3 to TRBJ1-5, with 8 bases aligning to TRBD1. The CDR3 length is 13 residues. J was trimmed by 5 bases and V by 6 bases; bases with no gene match: 3. The germline V gene encodes CDR1 ENHRY and CDR2 SYGVKD. The DNA for the CDR3 is TGTGCCATCAGCTTGACAGGGGATCAGCCCCAGCATTTT. Protein sequence: CAISLTGDQPQHF.

This sequence joins TRBV7-2 and TRBJ2-1; 14 nucleotides agree with TRBD2. The CDR3 contains 14 residues. The junction had 7 bases not matched to a gene; V was cut back by 5 bases and J by 13 bases. Germline loops: CDR1 SGHTA, CDR2 FQGNSA. CDR3 amino acids: CASSSGTSGRGQFF. CDR3 bases: TGTGCCAGCAGCAGCGGGACTAGCGGGAGAGGTCAGTTCTTC.

The chain is built from TRBV5-6 and TRBJ2-2; TRBD1 might be the D (6 bases). V was clipped by 4 bases and J by 6 bases, with 13 bases between them. Germline V CDR1 and CDR2: SGHDT, YYEEEE. This CDR3 comprises 14 residues. CDR3 protein: CASSVTGFAGELFF. The DNA for the CDR3 is TGTGCCAGCAGCGTGACAGGTTTCGCCGGGGAGCTGTTTTTT. Drawing the rest from reference TRBV5-6 and TRBJ2-2, the complete variable domain is DAGVTQSPTHLIKTRGQQVTLRCSPKSGHDTVSWYQQALGQGPQFIFQYYEEEERQRGNFPDRFSGHQFPNYSSELNVNALLLGDSALYLCASSVTGFAGELFFGEGSRLTVL.